This paragraph reports one T cell receptor beta chain. This entry belongs to a study of blood T cell repertoires in COVID-19. At the level of the study: Samples came from the United States, Italy and Spain, spanning acute and convalescent COVID-19.

Sequenced by immunoSEQ multiplex PCR; TCRdb stores in-frame clones only, minus some. There are about 180,000 clones in the sample; about 80% occur only once, and approximately 15% lies in the top ten. The CDR3 has 14 residues. The V gene lost 2 bases and the J gene lost 6 bases, with 15 bases spanning the gap. CDR1 SGHRS and CDR2 YFSETQ come from the germline V gene. This clonotype was sampled from a man in his sixties who had been exposed to COVID-19. V usage is TRBV5-1 and J usage is TRBJ2-7, with TRBD1 as a possible D gene (5 bases). Sequencing was done on a sample of PBMCs or T cells enriched from blood (not recorded which). The CDR3: CASSLGQGEFEQYF. The CDR3 region has the DNA TGCGCCAGCAGCTTAGGGCAGGGTGAGTTCGAGCAGTACTTC.